The 5 T cell receptor beta chains below all came from one sample that was sequenced in a study of human T cells and chemical hapten exposure. One entry per CDR3 protein results from TCRdb running MiXCR on the RACE reads. The data contain some 60,000 distinct CDR3 sequences, 9.5% to 15% of them singletons. Time point meaning: patch test 3, about 24 weeks after DPC sensitization. Specified treatment: therapeutic diphenylcyclopropenone sensitization with weekly scalp DPC. The starting material was whole blood, obtained in connection with sensitization to the hapten diphenylcyclopropenone (DPC). Receptors originate from a man aged 25 to 45 with alopecia areata. Some clones in this sample may be carry-over from other donors' samples.

This clonotype was seen more than once but under ten times. V gene TRBV5-5 combines with J gene TRBJ2-7, with TRBD1 identical over 7 bases. Germline V lookup: CDR1 SGHKS, CDR2 YYEKEE (reference sequence). V gave up 2 bases and J gave up 0 bases; unmatched junction bases: 8. The length of the CDR3 is 16 residues. The CDR3 spells CASSFTGTVHSYEQYF. The CDR3 DNA reads TGTGCCAGCAGCTTTACCGGGACAGTACACTCCTACGAGCAGTACTTC.

Only a few counts were recorded for this clonotype. The chain couples TRBV3-1 to TRBJ1-3; 7 nucleotides line up with TRBD1. Trimming removed 1 base from V and 1 base from J; junction bases left unmatched: 7. From germline, CDR1 is LGHDT and CDR2 YNNKEL (reference sequence). The CDR3 loop spans 17 amino acids. Here the CDR3 reads CASSQAGGGVSGNTIYF. CDR3 in DNA: TGTGCCAGCAGCCAAGCGGGAGGGGGCGTATCTGGAAACACCATATATTTT.

The chain uses TRBV13 and TRBJ2-7; D unresolved. The CDR3 totals 15 residues. Deletions cut 3 bases from V and 3 bases from J, with 15 bases between. CDR1 is PRHDT and CDR2 is FYEKMQ in the germline V gene (reference sequence). The CDR3 loop is CASSLQRNWVYEQYF. The CDR3 bases are TGTGCCAGCAGCTTGCAACGGAATTGGGTCTACGAGCAGTACTTC.

The table lists this clonotype with a few counts. The chain carries TRBV5-1 and TRBJ2-3, with TRBD2 as a possible D gene (6 bases). CDR3 length: 15 residues. From germline, CDR1 is SGHRS and CDR2 YFSETQ. V dropped 4 bases and J dropped 2 bases, with 14 bases sitting between them. The chain's CDR3 is CASSRSSVPTDTQYF. The CDR3 coding sequence is TGCGCCAGCAGCCGATCTAGCGTTCCCACAGATACGCAGTATTTT. The full variable domain, completed using reference TRBV5-1 and TRBJ2-3, is KAGVTQTPRYLIKTRGQQVTLSCSPISGHRSVSWYQQTPGQGLQFLFEYFSETQRNKGNFPGRFSGRQFSNSRSEMNVSTLELGDSALYLCASSRSSVPTDTQYFGPGTRLTVL.

The CDR3: CSARDLDTTVSSYNSPLHF. For the CDR3, the DNA is TGCAGTGCTAGAGATCTCGACACCACCGTTAGCTCCTATAATTCACCCCTCCACTTT. The chain recombines TRBV20-1 with TRBJ1-6; no firm D call. Trimming took 0 bases from V and 0 from J, leaving 18 bases between them. The germline V gene encodes CDR1 DFQATT and CDR2 SNEGSKA (reference sequence). The CDR3 spans 19 residues.